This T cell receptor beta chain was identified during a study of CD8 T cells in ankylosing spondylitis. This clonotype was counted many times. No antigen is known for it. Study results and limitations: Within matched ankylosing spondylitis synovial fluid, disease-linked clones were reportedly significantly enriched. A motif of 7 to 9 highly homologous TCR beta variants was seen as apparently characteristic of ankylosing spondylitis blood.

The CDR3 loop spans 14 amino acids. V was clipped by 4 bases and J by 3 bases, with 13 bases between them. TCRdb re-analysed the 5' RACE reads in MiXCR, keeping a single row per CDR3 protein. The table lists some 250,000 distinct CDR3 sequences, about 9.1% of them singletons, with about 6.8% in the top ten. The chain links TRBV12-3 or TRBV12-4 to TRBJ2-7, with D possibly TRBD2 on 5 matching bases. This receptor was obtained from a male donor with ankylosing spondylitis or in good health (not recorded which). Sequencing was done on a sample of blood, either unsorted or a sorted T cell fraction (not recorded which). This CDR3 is CASSSVNEGYEQYF. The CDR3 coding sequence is TGTGCCAGCAGTTCCGTGAATGAGGGCTACGAGCAGTACTTC.